A selection of T cell receptor beta chains follows, all from one sample in a study of blood T cell repertoires in COVID-19. The data were produced by immunoSEQ multiplex PCR, yet TCRdb's version contains in-frame clones alone and is incomplete. The sample shows around 83,000 clones, more than 75% of them seen only once. The specimen was peripheral blood. The receptors here all came from a woman in her 70s with acute or convalescent COVID-19. The CDR3 runs from the conserved cysteine through the conserved F or W. The D gene is left open where the match is weak. Clone size is not always given. Where it is, it says once, few, many or a class for expanded clones.

v_gene	abundance	len	d_gene	j_gene	CDR3nt	CDR3aa
TRBV15	.	16	.	TRBJ1-5	TGTGCCACCAGCAGAGAGGACAACTATAGCAATCAGCCCCAGCATTTT	CATSREDNYSNQPQHF
TRBV12-5	.	16	.	TRBJ1-3	TGTGCTAGTGGCTTGTTCGCGGTCGGCTCTGGAAACACCATATATTTT	CASGLFAVGSGNTIYF
TRBV2	.	15	.	TRBJ1-3	TGTGCCAGCAGTGGGGAGGGCCTTCCTGGAAACACCATATATTTT	CASSGEGLPGNTIYF
TRBV24-1	.	16	.	TRBJ2-3	TGTGCCACCAGTGATTCGGCAGGGCCACACACAGATACGCAGTATTTT	CATSDSAGPHTDTQYF
TRBV4-2	.	19	TRBD1	TRBJ2-2	TGTGCCAGCAGCCAGAGATTAGGGACAGGGGGCGCGAACACCGGGGAGCTGTTTTTT	CASSQRLGTGGANTGELFF
TRBV29-1	many	13	TRBD2	TRBJ2-1	TGCAGCGTTGGTAGCGGGGGACCTAATGAGCAGTTCTTC	CSVGSGGPNEQFF
TRBV4-1	.	20	TRBD2	TRBJ2-5	TGCGCCAGCAGCCAACCATGGGGGGTACTAGCGGGGGGTCTCCAAGAGACCCAGTACTTC	CASSQPWGVLAGGLQETQYF
TRBV7-9	.	14	.	TRBJ2-1	TGTGCCAGCAGCTTACGCCAGGGTGGGGATGAGCAGTTCTTC	CASSLRQGGDEQFF
TRBV2	.	14	TRBD2	TRBJ2-1	TGTGCCAGCACCCCGACTAGCGGGACAGGTGAGCAGTTCTTC	CASTPTSGTGEQFF
TRBV24-1	.	15	.	TRBJ2-3	TGTGCCACCAGTGATGAGGGAGCGAGAACAGATACGCAGTATTTT	CATSDEGARTDTQYF
TRBV30	.	12	.	TRBJ1-2	TGTGCCTGGAGTCTAGACAGTCAAGGCTACACCTTC	CAWSLDSQGYTF